The 11 T cell receptor beta chains given below trace back to one sample, sequenced in a study of blood T cell repertoires in COVID-19. Some clones are missing from TCRdb's copy, which holds only in-frame ones; the method was immunoSEQ multiplex PCR. The sample lists a few hundred thousand clones, roughly 90% occurring once. Sequenced sample: PBMCs or T cells enriched from blood (not recorded which). These receptors all come from a woman aged 25 to 45 who had recovered from COVID-19.

V usage is TRBV6-5 and J usage is TRBJ1-2; TRBD1 matches at 8 bases. The CDR3 length is 13 residues. J lost 7 bases, V lost 6 bases, and 7 bases had no gene match. Germline values: CDR1 MNHEY, CDR2 SVGAGI. In nucleotides, the CDR3 is TGTGCCAGCAGCGGACAGGGAGGTCTTGGCTACACCTTC. Its protein is CASSGQGGLGYTF.

The V and J genes are TRBV5-1 and TRBJ1-6, with D perhaps TRBD1 (6 bases). This CDR3 comprises 15 residues. V was pared by 3 bases and J by 6 bases, with 13 bases between. CDR1 SGHRS and CDR2 YFSETQ come from the germline V gene. In DNA, the CDR3 is TGCGCCAGCAGCTCCAACACAGGGATTAATTCACCCCTCCACTTT. Translating it yields CASSSNTGINSPLHF.

J is TRBJ1-5 and V is TRBV30; 7 bases fit TRBD1. There are 14 residues in the CDR3. V lost 0 bases, J lost 7 bases, and 6 bases stayed unmatched. Germline loops: CDR1 GTSNPN, CDR2 SVGIG (reference sequence). The CDR3 is CAWSVLAGGQPQHF. Here the CDR3 DNA reads TGTGCCTGGAGTGTACTGGCAGGGGGACAGCCCCAGCATTTT.

This rearrangement joins TRBV30 to TRBJ2-1; no firm D call. Trimming pared 0 bases from V and 4 bases from J, leaving 4 bases between. The CDR3 runs 12 residues. Germline lookup yields CDR1 GTSNPN and CDR2 SVGIG (reference sequence). The CDR3 nucleotides are TGTGCCTGGAGTGTACAATACAATGAGCAGTTCTTC. It is translated as CAWSVQYNEQFF.

This chain links TRBV19 with TRBJ1-1; no reliable D call. This CDR3 spans 14 amino acids. The germline gives CDR1 LNHDA, CDR2 SQIVND (reference sequence). Between the trimmed V and J ends, which lost 5 bases and 7 bases, there was a span of 17 bases. In DNA form, the CDR3 reads TGTGCCAGTAGTTTCTCTGAGAGGGCGAATGAAGCTTTCTTT. Protein: CASSFSERANEAFF.

This clone appeared a few times. The gene calls are TRBV7-9 and TRBJ2-1, with TRBD1 as a possible D gene (5 bases). This CDR3 is 16 amino acids long. CDR1 and CDR2 from the germline V gene are SEHNR and FQNEAQ (reference sequence). Between the trimmed V and J ends, which lost 5 bases and 5 bases, there was a span of 19 bases. DNA for the CDR3: TGTGCCAGCAGCCCATTACAGGCAGGGAAAGACAATGAGCAGTTCTTC. Translation gives CASSPLQAGKDNEQFF.

V usage is TRBV7-8 and J usage is TRBJ2-6; 10 bases align to TRBD1. CDR3 size: 18 residues. The junction had 7 bases not matched to a gene; V was cut back by 3 bases and J by 2 bases. Germline loops: CDR1 SGHVS, CDR2 FQNEAQ. This CDR3 reads CASSFRDRGPPGANVLTF. CDR3 bases: TGTGCCAGCAGCTTTAGGGACAGGGGCCCACCTGGGGCCAACGTCCTGACTTTC. Using reference TRBV7-8 and TRBJ2-6 for the parts outside the CDR3, the full variable domain is GAGVSQSPRYKVAKRGQDVALRCDPISGHVSLFWYQQALGQGPEFLTYFQNEAQLDKSGLPSDRFFAERPEGSVSTLKIQRTQQEDSAVYLCASSFRDRGPPGANVLTFGAGSRLTVL.

The rearrangement uses TRBV7-2 and TRBJ1-1; weak D call: TRBD1 (5 bases). Germline lookup yields CDR1 SGHTA and CDR2 FQGNSA. This CDR3 contains 15 residues. The V and J ends lost 1 base and 3 bases respectively, with 12 bases between them. CDR3 DNA: TGTGCCAGCAGCTTAGAGGCAGGGTTTGACACTGAAGCTTTCTTT. This sequence encodes CASSLEAGFDTEAFF.

The chain has TRBV15 and TRBJ1-4; D remains ambiguous. V lost 8 bases to trimming and J lost 0 bases, with 10 bases between them. The CDR3 covers 14 residues. Germline V gene sequence: CDR1 LNHNV, CDR2 YYDKDF (reference sequence). The CDR3 here is CATYHTATNEKLFF. CDR3 bases: TGTGCCACCTATCATACGGCAACTAATGAAAAACTGTTTTTT.

CDR3 nucleotide sequence: TGTGCCAGCAGCGTAGAGGGAGGGAGGACCTATGGCTACACCTTC. Its translation is CASSVEGGRTYGYTF. The gene calls are TRBV9 and TRBJ1-2; D gene ambiguous. The germline V and J ends were trimmed by 0 bases and 4 bases, with 13 bases remaining between them. The CDR3 has 15 residues. CDR1 is SGDLS, CDR2 YYNGEE, per germline.

This chain uses TRBV12-3 or TRBV12-4 with TRBJ2-7; D ambiguous. Between the trimmed V and J ends, which lost 2 bases and 7 bases, there was a span of 6 bases. This CDR3 has 11 amino acids. CDR3 bases: TGTGCCAGCAGTTTACGGCGGGAGCAGTACTTC. Its protein is CASSLRREQYF.